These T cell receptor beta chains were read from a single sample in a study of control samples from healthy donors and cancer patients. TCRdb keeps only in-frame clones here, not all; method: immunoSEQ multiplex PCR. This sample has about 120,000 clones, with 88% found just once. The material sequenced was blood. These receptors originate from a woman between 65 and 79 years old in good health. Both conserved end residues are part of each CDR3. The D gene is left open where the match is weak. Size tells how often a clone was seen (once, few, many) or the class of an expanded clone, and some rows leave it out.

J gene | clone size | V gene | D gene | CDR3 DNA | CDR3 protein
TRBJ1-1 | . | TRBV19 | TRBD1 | TGTGCCAGTAGTATTACCGGGACAGCCGTTGAAGCTTTCTTT | CASSITGTAVEAFF
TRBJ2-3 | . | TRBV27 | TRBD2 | TGTGCCAGCACTTCCTTAGCGGGGGAACTACGAGATACGCAGTATTTT | CASTSLAGELRDTQYF
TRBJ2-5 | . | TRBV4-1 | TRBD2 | TGCGCCAGCAGCCAGCGAGCGGGACCCACCGCAGAGACCCAGTACTTC | CASSQRAGPTAETQYF
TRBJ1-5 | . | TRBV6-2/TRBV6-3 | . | TGTGCCAGCAGTGGAATCCAGGGATTCAGTCAGCCCCAGCATTTT | CASSGIQGFSQPQHF
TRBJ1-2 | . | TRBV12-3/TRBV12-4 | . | TGTGCCAGCAGCCTGGGTGTCTATGGCTACACCTTC | CASSLGVYGYTF
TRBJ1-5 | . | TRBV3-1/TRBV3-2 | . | TGTGCCAGCAGCCAGGGGGGTGGGTTTTCCAGCAATCAGCCCCAGCATTTT | CASSQGGGFSSNQPQHF
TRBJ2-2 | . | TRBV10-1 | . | TGCGCCAGCAGTGAGTCAGGGGGTTCCGGGGAGCTGTTTTTT | CASSESGGSGELFF
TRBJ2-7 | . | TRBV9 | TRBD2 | TGTGCCAGCAGCCCCCGGACTAGCGGGGGGAACTCCTACGAGCAGTACTTC | CASSPRTSGGNSYEQYF
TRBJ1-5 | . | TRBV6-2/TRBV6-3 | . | TGTGCCAGCAGCGACTGGTCGGCTAGCAATCAGCCCCAGCATTTT | CASSDWSASNQPQHF
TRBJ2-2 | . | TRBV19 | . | TGTGCCACTAGTGTTGGGGGGACAGCCAGGAACCGCGAACACCGGGGAGCTGTTTTT | CATSVGGTARNREHRGAVF
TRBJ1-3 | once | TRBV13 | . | TGTGCCAGCAGCTCCTTAAGGGCTGGAAACACCATATATTTT | CASSSLRAGNTIYF
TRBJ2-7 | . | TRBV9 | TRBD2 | TGTGCCAGCAGCGTAGGGCGAGCGGGGGGGCTTTCCTACGAGCAGTACTTC | CASSVGRAGGLSYEQYF
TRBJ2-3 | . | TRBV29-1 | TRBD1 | TGCAGCGTTGAAGAGAGGGGACAGGGCGCAGATACGCAGTATTTT | CSVEERGQGADTQYF
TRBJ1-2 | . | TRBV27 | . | TGTGCCAGCAGCCCCTCTTGGCGGGGGTATGGCTACACCTTC | CASSPSWRGYGYTF
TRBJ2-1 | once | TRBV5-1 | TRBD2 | TGCGCCAGCAGCTCAGGGACTAGCGGGGGCGGTGAGCAGTTCTTC | CASSSGTSGGGEQFF
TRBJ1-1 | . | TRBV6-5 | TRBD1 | TGTGCCAGCAGTTCCGGGACAGGGAGCACTGAAGCTTTCTTT | CASSSGTGSTEAFF
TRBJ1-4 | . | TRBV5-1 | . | TGCGCCAGCAGTTCCGACACGGCTAATGAAAAACTGTTTTTT | CASSSDTANEKLFF
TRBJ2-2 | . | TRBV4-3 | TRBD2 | TGCGCCAGCAGCCAAGGCTGGGGGGGGGTTGACACCGGGGAGCTGTTTTTT | CASSQGWGGVDTGELFF
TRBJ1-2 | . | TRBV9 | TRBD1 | TGTGCCAGCAGCCCGAGGACAGGGGGATTAGAAAACTATGGCTACACCTTC | CASSPRTGGLENYGYTF
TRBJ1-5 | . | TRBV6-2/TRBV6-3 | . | TGTGCCAGCAGTTACCGTAATCAGCCCCAGCATTTT | CASSYRNQPQHF
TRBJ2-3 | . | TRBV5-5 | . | TGTGCCAGCAGCCTAGGACCCTCCCGGGGCACAGATACGCAGTATTTT | CASSLGPSRGTDTQYF
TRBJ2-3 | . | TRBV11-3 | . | TGTGCCAGCAGTCAGGGAGGGGGTAGCACAGATACGCAGTATTTT | CASSQGGGSTDTQYF
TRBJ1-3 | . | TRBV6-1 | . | TGTGCCAGCAGTGATGTGGGTTACTCTGGAAACACCATATATTTT | CASSDVGYSGNTIYF
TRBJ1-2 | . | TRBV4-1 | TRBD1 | TGCGCCAGCAGCCAAGGAGGGACAGGGGTTGGATACACCTTC | CASSQGGTGVGYTF
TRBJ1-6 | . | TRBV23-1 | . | TGCGCCAGCAGTCCTTGGGAGGGATCCTCCTATAATTCACCCCTCCACTTT | CASSPWEGSSYNSPLHF
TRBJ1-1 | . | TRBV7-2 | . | TGTGCCAGCAGCTTAGGGGAGGGCACTGAAGCTTTCTTT | CASSLGEGTEAFF